The 15 T cell receptor beta chains below come from one sample, sequenced in a study of blood T cell repertoires in COVID-19. Sequenced by immunoSEQ multiplex PCR; TCRdb stores in-frame clones only, minus some. The sample has 30,000 to 40,000 clones; about 80% are singletons. Sequencing input: peripheral blood. The origin of the receptors is a man aged 80 or over with acute or convalescent COVID-19.

V gene TRBV7-2 combines with J gene TRBJ2-7; D call uncertain. Germline V lookup: CDR1 SGHTA, CDR2 FQGNSA. The CDR3 runs to 12 residues. V was trimmed by 5 bases and J by 6 bases, leaving 11 bases between them. The CDR3 reads CASSVISREQYF. The CDR3 nucleotides read TGTGCCAGCAGCGTTATTTCGCGCGAGCAGTACTTC.

V is TRBV19 and J is TRBJ1-6; 7 bases agree with TRBD1. Germline V gene data show CDR1 as LNHDA and CDR2 as SQIVND (reference sequence). V lost 3 bases and J lost 4; bases outside the gene matches: 6. The CDR3 runs to 16 residues. The CDR3: CASSMGSGQYNSPLHF. The CDR3 nucleotides read TGTGCCAGTAGTATGGGCTCGGGACAGTATAATTCACCCCTCCACTTT.

The V call is TRBV7-6, the J call TRBJ2-1; 10 bases are a match to TRBD1. With 7 bases clipped from V and 8 bases from J, the junction kept 17 bases outside the gene matches. The CDR3 loop spans 17 amino acids. The germline V gene has CDR1 SGHVS and CDR2 FNYEAQ. The CDR3 region is CASTRQTGTGVVDEQFF. For the CDR3, the DNA is TGTGCCAGCACCCGCCAAACCGGGACAGGGGTAGTAGATGAGCAGTTCTTC.

The chain employs TRBV27 and TRBJ1-5; 7 bases map to TRBD1. Germline CDR1 reads MNHEY; CDR2 reads SMNVEV (reference sequence). The CDR3 is 16 amino acids. V lost 5 bases, J lost 0 bases, and 7 bases stayed unmatched. The DNA for the CDR3 is TGTGCCAGCAGTCAACGGTGGACAGGTAGCAATCAGCCCCAGCATTTT. Amino acid sequence: CASSQRWTGSNQPQHF.

This chain links TRBV2 with TRBJ2-5; the match to TRBD1 covers 8 bases. CDR3 size: 14 residues. Looked up from germline, CDR1 is SNHLY and CDR2 is FYNNEI. J lost 5 bases, V lost 4 bases, and 6 bases had no gene match. The CDR3 region is CASSAPGGRETQYF. The CDR3 coding sequence is TGTGCCAGCAGTGCCCCAGGGGGCCGGGAGACCCAGTACTTC.

The chain links TRBV19 to TRBJ1-1, with D unclear. This CDR3 region has 13 residues. V lost 5 bases, J lost 1 base, and 8 bases lay in between. The V gene's germline CDR1 is LNHDA and CDR2 SQIVND (reference sequence). CDR3 DNA sequence: TGTGCCAGTAGTGAGGGCCGGAACACTGAAGCTTTCTTT. Translating it yields CASSEGRNTEAFF.

The genes are TRBV27 and TRBJ2-5, with 8 bases that match TRBD2. This CDR3 comprises 14 residues. Germline V CDR1 and CDR2: MNHEY, SMNVEV (reference sequence). Losses at the gene ends were 6 bases for V and 7 bases for J; bases not matched to a gene: 10. The CDR3 protein is CASRWRGATGTQYF. The CDR3 nucleotides are TGTGCCAGCAGGTGGCGGGGGGCCACGGGGACCCAGTACTTC.

V and J are TRBV19 and TRBJ2-6; TRBD1 agrees at 7 bases. Germline values: CDR1 LNHDA, CDR2 SQIVND (reference sequence). Trimming took 5 bases from V and 2 from J; bases not matched to a gene: 3. The CDR3 is 15 amino acids. The CDR3 loop is CASSDDRAGANVLTF. In nucleotides, the CDR3 is TGTGCCAGTAGTGACGACAGGGCTGGGGCCAACGTCCTGACTTTC.

The chain links TRBV7-9 to TRBJ2-7; 13 bases are shared with TRBD2. The V and J ends lost 2 bases and 7 bases, in that order; junction bases with no gene match: 8. Germline values: CDR1 SEHNR, CDR2 FQNEAQ (reference sequence). This CDR3 has 16 residues. The CDR3 DNA sequence: TGTGCCAGCAGCTTACCCACTAGCGGGGGGGCCTGGGAGCAGTACTTC. Translated, it gives CASSLPTSGGAWEQYF. The full variable domain, with the rest looked up from reference TRBV7-9 and TRBJ2-7, is DTGVSQNPRHKITKRGQNVTFRCDPISEHNRLYWYRQTLGQGPEFLTYFQNEAQLEKSRLLSDRFSAERPKGSFSTLEIQRTEQGDSAMYLCASSLPTSGGAWEQYFGPGTRLTVT.

The V call is TRBV7-9, the J call TRBJ1-4; 9 bases align to TRBD1. The CDR3 runs to 14 residues. CDR1 and CDR2 from the germline V gene are SEHNR and FQNEAQ (reference sequence). The junction had 5 bases not matched to a gene; V was cut back by 4 bases and J by 8 bases. DNA of the CDR3: TGTGCCAGCAGCTCTGACGGGACAGGGGAAAAACTGTTTTTT. Protein product: CASSSDGTGEKLFF. The full variable domain, its missing parts supplied by reference TRBV7-9 and TRBJ1-4, is DTGVSQNPRHKITKRGQNVTFRCDPISEHNRLYWYRQTLGQGPEFLTYFQNEAQLEKSRLLSDRFSAERPKGSFSTLEIQRTEQGDSAMYLCASSSDGTGEKLFFGSGTQLSVL.

The chain employs TRBV27 and TRBJ1-6, with 8 nucleotides matching TRBD1. J was trimmed by 6 bases and V by 5 bases; bases with no gene match: 12. CDR1 is MNHEY and CDR2 is SMNVEV in the germline V gene (reference sequence). There are 17 residues in the CDR3. The CDR3 loop is CASSPRTGRAPNSPLHF. In DNA form, the CDR3 reads TGTGCCAGCAGTCCTAGGACAGGGCGGGCCCCTAATTCACCCCTCCACTTT.

The chain links TRBV15 to TRBJ1-1, with no clear D. CDR1 and CDR2 (germline): LNHNV, YYDKDF (reference sequence). V was cut by 5 bases and J by 1 base, with 11 bases left in between. The CDR3 contains 14 residues. This chain's CDR3 is CATSPSRQNTEAFF. DNA for the CDR3: TGTGCCACCAGCCCCTCGCGACAGAACACTGAAGCTTTCTTT.

V is TRBV9 and J is TRBJ2-1, with no clear D. The CDR3 runs 15 residues. Germline V gene data show CDR1 as SGDLS and CDR2 as YYNGEE. V lost 0 bases, J lost 0 bases, and 7 bases lay in between. Here the CDR3 DNA reads TGTGCCAGCAGCGTAGCCGCCTACTCCTACAATGAGCAGTTCTTC. Its protein product is CASSVAAYSYNEQFF. Combining the CDR3 with reference TRBV9 and TRBJ2-1 gives the whole variable domain DSGVTQTPKHLITATGQRVTLRCSPRSGDLSVYWYQQSLDQGLQFLIQYYNGEERAKGNILERFSAQQFPDLHSELNLSSLELGDSALYFCASSVAAYSYNEQFFGPGTRLTVL.

The chain combines TRBV16 with TRBJ2-7, with 9 bases matching TRBD1. Looked up from germline, CDR1 is KGHSY and CDR2 is FQNENV. Trimming removed 0 bases from V and 7 bases from J; junction bases left unmatched: 10. There are 16 residues in the CDR3. DNA of the CDR3: TGTGCCAGCAGCCAATCCTCCGGGACAGGGAATTTTGAGCAGTACTTC. This sequence encodes CASSQSSGTGNFEQYF.

This clone occurred a few times. The chain has TRBV30 and TRBJ2-1; possible D gene TRBD2, 6 bases. The CDR3 consists of 16 residues. The germline V and J ends were trimmed by 1 base and 2 bases, with 15 bases remaining between them. Germline lookup yields CDR1 GTSNPN and CDR2 SVGIG (reference sequence). In DNA form, the CDR3 reads TGTGCCTGGAGTGGTGGGGCTGGGGAGGCCTACAATGAGCAGTTCTTC. It codes for CAWSGGAGEAYNEQFF. The whole variable domain, remainder taken from reference TRBV30 and TRBJ2-1, is SQTIHQWPATLVQPVGSPLSLECTVEGTSNPNLYWYRQAAGRGLQLLFYSVGIGQISSEVPQNLSASRPQDRQFILSSKKLLLSDSGFYLCAWSGGAGEAYNEQFFGPGTRLTVL.